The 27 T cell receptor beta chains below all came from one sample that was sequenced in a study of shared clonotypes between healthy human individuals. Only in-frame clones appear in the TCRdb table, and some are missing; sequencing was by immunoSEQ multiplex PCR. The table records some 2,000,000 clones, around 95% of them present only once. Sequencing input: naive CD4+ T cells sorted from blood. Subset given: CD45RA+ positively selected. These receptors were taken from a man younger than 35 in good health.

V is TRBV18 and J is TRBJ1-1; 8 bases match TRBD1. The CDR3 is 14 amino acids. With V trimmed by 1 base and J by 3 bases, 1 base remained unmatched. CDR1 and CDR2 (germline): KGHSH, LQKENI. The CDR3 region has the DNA TGTGCCAGCTCACCACTGACAGGGGACACTGAAGCTTTCTTT. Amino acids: CASSPLTGDTEAFF.

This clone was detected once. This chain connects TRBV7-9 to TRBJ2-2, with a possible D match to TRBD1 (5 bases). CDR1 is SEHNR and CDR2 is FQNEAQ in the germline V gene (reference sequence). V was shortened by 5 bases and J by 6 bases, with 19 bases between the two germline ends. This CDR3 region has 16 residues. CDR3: CASSVRGSVHAGELFF. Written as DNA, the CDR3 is TGTGCCAGCAGCGTAAGGGGATCTGTTCATGCCGGGGAGCTGTTTTTT.

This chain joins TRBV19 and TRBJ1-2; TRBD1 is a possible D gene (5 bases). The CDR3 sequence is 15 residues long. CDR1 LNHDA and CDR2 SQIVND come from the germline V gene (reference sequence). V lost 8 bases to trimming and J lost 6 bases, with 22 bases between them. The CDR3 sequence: CASHFTGPPVNGYTF. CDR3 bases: TGTGCCAGTCATTTTACAGGCCCCCCGGTAAATGGCTACACCTTC.

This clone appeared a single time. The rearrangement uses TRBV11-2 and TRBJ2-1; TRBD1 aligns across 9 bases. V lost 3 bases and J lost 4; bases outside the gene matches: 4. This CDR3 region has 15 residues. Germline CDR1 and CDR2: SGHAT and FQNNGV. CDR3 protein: CASSFSGTGYNEQFF. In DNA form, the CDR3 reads TGTGCCAGCAGCTTTTCCGGGACAGGGTACAATGAGCAGTTCTTC.

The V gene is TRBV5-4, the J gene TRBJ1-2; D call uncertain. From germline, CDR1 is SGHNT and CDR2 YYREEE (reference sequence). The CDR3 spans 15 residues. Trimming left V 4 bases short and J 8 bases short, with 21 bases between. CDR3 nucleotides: TGTGCCAGCAGCCCAGAAACCGGGCCCCAGCGGGGCTACACCTTC. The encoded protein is CASSPETGPQRGYTF.

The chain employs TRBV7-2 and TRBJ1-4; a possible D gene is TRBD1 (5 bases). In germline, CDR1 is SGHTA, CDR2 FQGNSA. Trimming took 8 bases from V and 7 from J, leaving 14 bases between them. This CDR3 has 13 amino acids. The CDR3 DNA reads TGTGCCAGCTCGGACCCAGGGCGTGAAAAACTGTTTTTT. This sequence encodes CASSDPGREKLFF.

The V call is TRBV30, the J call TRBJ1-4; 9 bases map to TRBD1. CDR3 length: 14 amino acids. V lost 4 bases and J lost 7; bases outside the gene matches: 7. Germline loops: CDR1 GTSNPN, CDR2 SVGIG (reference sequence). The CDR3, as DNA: TGTGCCTGGACGACAGGGGGTACGTTTGAAAAACTGTTTTTT. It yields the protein CAWTTGGTFEKLFF.

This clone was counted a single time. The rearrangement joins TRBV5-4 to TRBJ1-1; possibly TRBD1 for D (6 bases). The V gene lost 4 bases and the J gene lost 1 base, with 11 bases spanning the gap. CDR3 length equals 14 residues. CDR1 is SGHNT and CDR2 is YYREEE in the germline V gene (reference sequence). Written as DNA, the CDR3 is TGTGCCAGCAGCGCTGACAGGCCGAACACTGAAGCTTTCTTT. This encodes CASSADRPNTEAFF.

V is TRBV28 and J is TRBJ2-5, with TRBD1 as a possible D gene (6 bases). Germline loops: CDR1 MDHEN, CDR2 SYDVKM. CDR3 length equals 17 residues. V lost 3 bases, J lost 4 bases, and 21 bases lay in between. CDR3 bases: TGTGCCAGCAGTTTTAATACCGCGGTGGGGGCCCGAGAGACCCAGTACTTC. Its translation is CASSFNTAVGARETQYF.

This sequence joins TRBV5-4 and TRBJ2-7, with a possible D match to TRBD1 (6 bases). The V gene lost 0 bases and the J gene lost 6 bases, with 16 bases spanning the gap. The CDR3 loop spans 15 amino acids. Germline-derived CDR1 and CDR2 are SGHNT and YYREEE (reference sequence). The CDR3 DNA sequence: TGTGCCAGCAGCTTGGCCTCAGGGGCGGCTGGCGAGCAGTACTTC. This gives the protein CASSLASGAAGEQYF.

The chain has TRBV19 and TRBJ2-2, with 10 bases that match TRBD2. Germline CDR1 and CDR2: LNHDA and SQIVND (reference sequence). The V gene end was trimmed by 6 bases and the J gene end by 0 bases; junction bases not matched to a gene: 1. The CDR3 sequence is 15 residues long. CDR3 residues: CASSLAGANTGELFF. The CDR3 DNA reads TGTGCCAGTAGCCTAGCGGGGGCGAACACCGGGGAGCTGTTTTTT.

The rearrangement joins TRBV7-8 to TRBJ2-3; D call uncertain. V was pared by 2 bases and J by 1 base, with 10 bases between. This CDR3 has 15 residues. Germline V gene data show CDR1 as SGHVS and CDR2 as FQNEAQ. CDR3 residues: CASSLYEAGTDTQYF. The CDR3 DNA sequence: TGTGCCAGCAGCTTATATGAGGCGGGCACAGATACGCAGTATTTT.

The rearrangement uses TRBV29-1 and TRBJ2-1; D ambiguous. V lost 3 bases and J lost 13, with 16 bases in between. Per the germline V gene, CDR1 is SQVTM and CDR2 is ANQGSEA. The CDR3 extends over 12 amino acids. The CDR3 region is CSVDIAAPTQFF. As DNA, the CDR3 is TGCAGCGTTGATATAGCAGCCCCAACTCAGTTCTTC.

The CDR3 protein is CASSLGTSGRVYEQYF. In nucleotides, the CDR3 is TGTGCCAGCAGCCTGGGGACTAGCGGGAGGGTCTACGAGCAGTACTTC. This rearrangement joins TRBV7-9 to TRBJ2-7; 16 bases fit TRBD2. V was pared by 5 bases and J by 3 bases, with 4 bases of the junction left unmatched. Germline loops: CDR1 SEHNR, CDR2 FQNEAQ (reference sequence). This CDR3 spans 16 amino acids.

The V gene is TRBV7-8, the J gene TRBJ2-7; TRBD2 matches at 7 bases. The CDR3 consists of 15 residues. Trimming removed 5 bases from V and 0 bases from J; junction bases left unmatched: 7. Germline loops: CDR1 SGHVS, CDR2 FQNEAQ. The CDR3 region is CASSNLAVLSYEQYF. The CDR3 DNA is TGTGCCAGCAGCAACCTAGCGGTCCTCTCCTACGAGCAGTACTTC. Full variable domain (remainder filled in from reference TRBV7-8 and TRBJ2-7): GAGVSQSPRYKVAKRGQDVALRCDPISGHVSLFWYQQALGQGPEFLTYFQNEAQLDKSGLPSDRFFAERPEGSVSTLKIQRTQQEDSAVYLCASSNLAVLSYEQYFGPGTRLTVT.

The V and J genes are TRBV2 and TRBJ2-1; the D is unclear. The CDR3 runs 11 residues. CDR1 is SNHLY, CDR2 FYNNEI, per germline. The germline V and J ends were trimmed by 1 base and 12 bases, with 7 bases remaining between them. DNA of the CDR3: TGTGCCAGCAGTGAAGACGGGTCGCAGTTCTTC. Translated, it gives CASSEDGSQFF.

CDR3 sequence (DNA): TGTGCCATCAGCACCCTCTTCCGGGACAGGGGTTTTTACGAGCAGTACTTC. Amino acid sequence: CAISTLFRDRGFYEQYF. The chain employs TRBV10-3 and TRBJ2-7, with 10 bases matching TRBD1. The germline V gene encodes CDR1 ENHRY and CDR2 SYGVKD. With 6 bases clipped from V and 4 bases from J, the junction kept 15 bases outside the gene matches. This CDR3 region has 17 residues.

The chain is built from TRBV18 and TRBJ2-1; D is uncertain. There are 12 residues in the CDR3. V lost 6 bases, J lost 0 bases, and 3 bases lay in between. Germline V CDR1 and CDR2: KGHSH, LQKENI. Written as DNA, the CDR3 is TGTGCCAGCTCCTTCTCCTACAATGAGCAGTTCTTC. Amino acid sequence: CASSFSYNEQFF.

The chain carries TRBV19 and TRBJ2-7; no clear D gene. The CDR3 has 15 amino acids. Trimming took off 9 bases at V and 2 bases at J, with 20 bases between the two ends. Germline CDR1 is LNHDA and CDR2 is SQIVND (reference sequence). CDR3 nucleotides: TGTGCCAGCTCGGTGGGCCTAGGGATCCCCTACGAGCAGTACTTC. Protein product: CASSVGLGIPYEQYF. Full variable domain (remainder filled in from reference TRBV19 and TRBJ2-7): DGGITQSPKYLFRKEGQNVTLSCEQNLNHDAMYWYRQDPGQGLRLIYYSQIVNDFQKGDIAEGYSVSREKKESFPLTVTSAQKNPTAFYLCASSVGLGIPYEQYFGPGTRLTVT.

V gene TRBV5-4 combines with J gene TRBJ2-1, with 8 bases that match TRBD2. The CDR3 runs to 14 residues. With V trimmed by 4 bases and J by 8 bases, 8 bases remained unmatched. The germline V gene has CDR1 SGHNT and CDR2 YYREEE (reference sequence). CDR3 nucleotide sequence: TGTGCCAGCAGCCAGCGGGAGAAGATGGATGAGCAGTTCTTC. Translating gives CASSQREKMDEQFF.

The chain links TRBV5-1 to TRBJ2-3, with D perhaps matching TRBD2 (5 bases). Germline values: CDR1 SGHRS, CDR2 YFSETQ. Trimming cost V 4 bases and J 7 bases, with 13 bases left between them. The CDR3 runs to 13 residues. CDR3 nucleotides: TGCGCCAGCAGCCTCCTAGCAGACAATACGCAGTATTTT. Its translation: CASSLLADNTQYF.

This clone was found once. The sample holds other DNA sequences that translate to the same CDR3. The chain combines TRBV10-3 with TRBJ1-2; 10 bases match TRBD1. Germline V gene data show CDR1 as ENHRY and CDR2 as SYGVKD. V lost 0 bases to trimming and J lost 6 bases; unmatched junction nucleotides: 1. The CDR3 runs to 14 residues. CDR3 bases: TGTGCCATCAGTGAGTCAGGGACAGGGGATGGCTACACCTTC. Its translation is CAISESGTGDGYTF.

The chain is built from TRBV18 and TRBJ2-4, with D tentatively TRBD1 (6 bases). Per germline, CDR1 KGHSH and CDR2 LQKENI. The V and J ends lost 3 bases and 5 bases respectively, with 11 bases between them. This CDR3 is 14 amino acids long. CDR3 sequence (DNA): TGTGCCAGCTCACCCCGGACAGACCAAAACATTCAGTACTTC. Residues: CASSPRTDQNIQYF.

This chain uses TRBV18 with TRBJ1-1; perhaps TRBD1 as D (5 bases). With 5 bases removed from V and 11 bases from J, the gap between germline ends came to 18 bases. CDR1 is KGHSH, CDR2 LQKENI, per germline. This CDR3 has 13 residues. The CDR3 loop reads CASSSGIEGQAFF. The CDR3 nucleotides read TGTGCCAGCTCATCGGGGATTGAGGGGCAGGCTTTCTTT.

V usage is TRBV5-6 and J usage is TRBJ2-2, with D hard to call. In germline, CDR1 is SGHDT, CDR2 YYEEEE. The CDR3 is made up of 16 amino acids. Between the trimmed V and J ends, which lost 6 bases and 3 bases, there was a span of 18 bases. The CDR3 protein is CASNLKLGSDTGELFF. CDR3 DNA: TGTGCCAGCAACCTTAAGTTAGGGTCGGACACCGGGGAGCTGTTTTTT.

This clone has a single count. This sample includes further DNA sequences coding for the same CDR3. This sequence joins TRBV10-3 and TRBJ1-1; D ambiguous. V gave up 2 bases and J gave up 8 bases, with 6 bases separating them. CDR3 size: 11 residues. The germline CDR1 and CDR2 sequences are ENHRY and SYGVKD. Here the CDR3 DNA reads TGTGCCATCAGTGAGGGAGGGGAAGCTTTCTTT. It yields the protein CAISEGGEAFF.

The CDR3 is CAWILSGAYTYEQYF. The CDR3 DNA reads TGTGCCTGGATTCTTAGCGGGGCGTATACCTACGAGCAGTACTTC. The chain has TRBV30 and TRBJ2-7, with TRBD2 matching 8 bases. The trim removed 4 bases at V and 2 bases at J, leaving 10 bases unmatched. The germline gives CDR1 GTSNPN, CDR2 SVGIG (reference sequence). The CDR3 extends over 15 amino acids. The variable domain in full, with the rest retrieved from reference TRBV30 and TRBJ2-7, is SQTIHQWPATLVQPVGSPLSLECTVEGTSNPNLYWYRQAAGRGLQLLFYSVGIGQISSEVPQNLSASRPQDRQFILSSKKLLLSDSGFYLCAWILSGAYTYEQYFGPGTRLTVT.